This is a list of T cell receptor beta chains from one sample in a study of blood T cells in healthy people across ages. One entry per CDR3 protein results from TCRdb running MiXCR on the 5' RACE reads. The profile shows hundreds of thousands of distinct CDR3 sequences, 30% to 45% of them singletons. Sequencing input: blood. Receptor source: a young man in good health. Both conserved end residues are part of each CDR3. A D gene is named only where the DNA matches it firmly. The size entry is marked missing in some rows and otherwise reads once, few, many or a size class.

TRBJ2-2 | NA | NA | TRBV6-6 | CASCRPNTGELFF | TGTGCCAGCTGTCGTCCGAACACCGGGGAGCTGTTTTTT
TRBJ1-1 | NA | NA | TRBV29-1 | CSVAGTVNTEAFF | TGCAGCGTGGCCGGGACGGTGAACACTGAAGCTTTCTTT
TRBJ2-2 | NA | NA | TRBV4-1 | CASSQATGGELFF | TGCGCCAGCAGCCAAGCTACCGGTGGGGAGCTGTTTTTT
TRBJ2-5 | NA | few | TRBV4-1 | CASSQGYRAGETQYF | TGCGCCAGCAGCCAAGGGTACAGGGCCGGGGAGACCCAGTACTTC
TRBJ1-4 | NA | NA | TRBV7-2 | CASSSSPEANEKLFF | TGTGCCAGCAGCTCTTCCCCGGAAGCTAATGAAAAACTGTTTTTT
TRBJ2-5 | TRBD1 | few | TRBV29-1 | CSVEGQGLTQYF | TGCAGCGTTGAGGGACAGGGCCTGACCCAGTACTTC
TRBJ1-2 | NA | few | TRBV12-3/TRBV12-4 | CASRQTKRGLYGYTF | TGTGCCAGCAGACAAACCAAACGGGGGCTCTATGGCTACACCTTC
TRBJ2-7 | NA | few | TRBV7-2 | CASSLAVANEQYF | TGTGCCAGCAGCTTAGCGGTGGCCAATGAGCAGTACTTC
TRBJ1-6 | NA | NA | TRBV4-1 | CASSQDRPSPLHF | TGCGCCAGCAGCCAAGATAGGCCCTCACCCCTCCACTTT
TRBJ1-1 | TRBD1 | NA | TRBV4-3 | CASSTGTGGAMNTEAFF | TGCGCCAGCAGCACTGGGACAGGGGGGGCTATGAACACTGAAGCTTTCTTT
TRBJ2-1 | NA | few | TRBV4-2 | CASSHSQRSSYNEQFF | TGTGCCAGCAGCCACTCCCAGCGAAGCTCCTACAATGAGCAGTTCTTC
TRBJ2-1 | NA | NA | TRBV4-3 | CASSQDQSGSSEQFF | TGCGCCAGCAGCCAAGATCAGTCCGGATCGAGTGAGCAGTTCTTC
TRBJ2-1 | TRBD2 | NA | TRBV11-2 | CASSPERGTYNEQFF | TGTGCCAGCAGCCCCGAGCGGGGGACTTACAATGAGCAGTTCTTC
TRBJ2-2 | TRBD1 | NA | TRBV12-3/TRBV12-4 | CASSVAGQGESAGELFF | TGTGCCAGCAGTGTTGCGGGACAGGGGGAGAGTGCCGGGGAGCTGTTTTTT
TRBJ1-2 | NA | NA | TRBV10-3 | CAISPGRGRDGYTF | TGTGCCATCAGTCCGGGACGAGGCCGAGATGGCTACACCTTC
TRBJ1-5 | TRBD1 | few | TRBV6-2/TRBV6-3 | CASRQPITGGRNQPQHF | TGTGCCAGCAGACAACCCATTACAGGGGGCCGCAATCAGCCCCAGCATTTT
TRBJ1-1 | NA | few | TRBV4-3 | CASSHLDGGTEAFF | TGCGCCAGCAGCCACTTAGACGGTGGCACTGAAGCTTTCTTT
TRBJ2-1 | TRBD1 | NA | TRBV4-3 | CASSPSGTGSYNEQFF | TGCGCCAGCAGCCCCTCCGGGACAGGGTCCTACAATGAGCAGTTCTTC
TRBJ1-3 | TRBD1 | NA | TRBV4-3 | CASSQGQGDTIYF | TGCGCCAGCAGCCAAGGGCAGGGGGACACCATATATTTT
TRBJ2-6 | NA | few | TRBV30 | CAWSVRREGANVLTF | TGTGCCTGGAGTGTACGAAGGGAGGGGGCCAACGTCCTGACTTTC
TRBJ1-4 | NA | few | TRBV29-1 | CSAIDRGSEEKLFF | TGCAGCGCTATAGACCGGGGATCAGAGGAAAAACTGTTTTTT
TRBJ2-2 | TRBD2 | few | TRBV4-2 | CASSQEPSGGNTGELFF | TGTGCCAGCAGCCAAGAACCTAGCGGGGGGAACACCGGGGAGCTGTTTTTT
TRBJ1-2 | NA | NA | TRBV12-3/TRBV12-4 | CASSVGGKIYGYTF | TGTGCCAGCAGTGTTGGGGGGAAGATCTATGGCTACACCTTC
TRBJ2-3 | NA | NA | TRBV5-1 | CASSLETAGQGSAQYF | TGCGCCAGCAGCTTGGAGACTGCGGGCCAAGGGTCAGCGCAGTATTTT
TRBJ1-6 | NA | few | TRBV4-3 | CASSQAPPSSYNSPLHF | TGCGCCAGCAGCCAAGCCCCTCCGAGCTCCTATAATTCACCCCTCCACTTT
TRBJ2-3 | NA | NA | TRBV20-1 | CSAEGRLGTDTQYF | TGCAGTGCGGAGGGAAGGCTCGGCACAGATACGCAGTATTTT
TRBJ2-5 | NA | NA | TRBV10-3 | CAISESNFGEAETQYF | TGTGCCATCAGTGAGTCGAATTTTGGCGAGGCAGAGACCCAGTACTTC
TRBJ1-4 | NA | NA | TRBV9 | CASATGYDYEKLFF | TGTGCCAGCGCTACAGGGTATGATTATGAAAAACTGTTTTTT
TRBJ2-5 | TRBD2 | many | TRBV6-6 | CASSRTSGGDQETQYF | TGTGCCAGCAGTCGCACTAGCGGGGGAGATCAAGAGACCCAGTACTTC
TRBJ2-1 | NA | NA | TRBV12-3/TRBV12-4 | CASSPAGPGDNEQFF | TGTGCCAGCAGCCCCGCCGGCCCAGGGGACAATGAGCAGTTCTTC
TRBJ2-1 | NA | many | TRBV6-2/TRBV6-3 | CASMWYNEQFF | TGTGCCAGCATGTGGTACAATGAGCAGTTCTTC
TRBJ2-4 | TRBD2 | few | TRBV3-1 | CASSHTTGTTHNEQYF | TGTGCCAGCAGCCATACGACCGGGACTACCCACAATGAGCAGTACTTC
TRBJ2-7 | NA | NA | TRBV4-1 | CASSQDYTIADHEQYF | TGCGCCAGCAGCCAAGATTACACCATTGCAGACCATGAGCAGTACTTC
TRBJ2-1 | NA | NA | TRBV4-3 | CASSQYRVNPTQFF | TGCGCCAGTAGCCAGTACAGGGTAAATCCGACCCAGTTCTTC
TRBJ1-1 | NA | few | TRBV12-3/TRBV12-4 | CASSATVEAFF | TGTGCCAGCAGTGCCACAGTTGAAGCTTTCTTT
TRBJ2-1 | TRBD1 | NA | TRBV29-1 | CSVGRGPQDRGDAKEQFF | TGCAGCGTCGGACGGGGGCCCCAGGACAGGGGAGACGCCAAGGAGCAGTTCTTC
TRBJ2-3 | NA | NA | TRBV6-6 | CATRGDTQYF | TGTGCCACCAGGGGAGATACGCAGTATTTT
TRBJ1-1 | NA | few | TRBV5-1 | CASTFEAGVNTEAFF | TGCGCCAGCACCTTTGAGGCAGGAGTGAACACTGAAGCTTTCTTT
TRBJ2-7 | TRBD2 | many | TRBV20-1 | CSAGGGLAGGQYEQYF | TGCAGTGCTGGGGGGGGGCTAGCGGGAGGGCAATACGAGCAGTACTTC
TRBJ1-1 | NA | once | TRBV12-3/TRBV12-4 | CASSPAGGGSEAFF | TGTGCCAGCAGTCCGGCCGGGGGCGGGAGTGAAGCTTTCTTT
TRBJ1-5 | NA | many | TRBV6-6 | CASIDQGDYQPQHF | TGTGCCAGCATAGATCAGGGCGACTATCAGCCCCAGCATTTT
TRBJ1-1 | NA | NA | TRBV7-2 | CASSPDSLGHREAFF | TGTGCCAGCAGCCCCGACAGTCTGGGGCATCGTGAAGCTTTCTTT
TRBJ2-6 | TRBD1 | NA | TRBV29-1 | CSVEGGQGSGANVLTF | TGCAGCGTTGAAGGGGGACAGGGTTCTGGGGCCAACGTCCTGACTTTC
TRBJ2-6 | TRBD1 | NA | TRBV5-1 | CASSLAWDRGSISAVLTF | TGCGCCAGCAGCTTGGCCTGGGACAGAGGCTCTATTAGCGCCGTCCTGACTTTC
TRBJ1-1 | NA | few | TRBV4-3 | CASSQQDRLNTEAFF | TGCGCCAGCAGCCAGCAGGACAGATTGAACACTGAAGCTTTCTTT
TRBJ2-7 | TRBD2 | once | TRBV6-2/TRBV6-3 | CASSLTSGFSYEQYF | TGTGCCAGCAGCCTCACTAGCGGGTTCTCCTACGAGCAGTACTTC
TRBJ2-1 | TRBD1 | few | TRBV29-1 | CSVEEGGAGNEQFF | TGCAGCGTTGAAGAAGGGGGCGCAGGCAATGAGCAGTTCTTC
TRBJ2-3 | TRBD1 | NA | TRBV5-6 | CASSFGTGDQPQYF | TGTGCCAGCAGCTTCGGGACAGGTGATCAGCCCCAGTATTTT
TRBJ2-7 | NA | NA | TRBV14 | CASAVTGLTYEQYF | TGTGCCAGCGCAGTAACAGGGCTTACCTACGAGCAGTACTTC
TRBJ1-1 | TRBD1 | few | TRBV3-1 | CASSRGDRVYTEAFF | TGTGCCAGCAGCCGGGGGGACAGGGTCTACACTGAAGCTTTCTTT
TRBJ2-3 | NA | few | TRBV27 | CASSGRAFTDTQYF | TGTGCCAGCAGTGGTAGGGCATTCACAGATACGCAGTATTTT
TRBJ2-1 | NA | many | TRBV5-1 | CASSLEGTYVDNEQFF | TGCGCCAGCAGCTTGGAAGGGACCTACGTCGACAATGAGCAGTTCTTC
TRBJ1-5 | NA | NA | TRBV12-3/TRBV12-4 | CASTFTGNQPQHF | TGTGCCAGCACCTTCACGGGCAATCAGCCCCAGCATTTT
TRBJ2-3 | NA | NA | TRBV5-1 | CACSSTGDTQYF | TGCGCCTGCAGCTCGACCGGAGATACGCAGTATTTT